This T cell receptor beta chain was obtained from a study of cytomegalovirus exposure and HLA in healthy donors. This clone was recorded once. Its target is not known. 60 Vbeta and 13 Jbeta primers were used in PCR. Only in-frame clones appear in the TCRdb table, and some are missing; sequencing was by immunoSEQ multiplex PCR. The sample consists of under 200,000 clones, around 84% of them appearing once. This CDR3 is built from 14 residues. Germline V gene data show CDR1 as LNHDA and CDR2 as SQIVND (reference sequence). Trimming shortened V by 4 bases and J by 0 bases, and 7 bases separated the two germline ends. Study-wide results and limits: Using a false discovery rate of 0.05, a later analysis showed that some 16,000 TCR beta sequences were associated with HLA alleles. Immune exposure data for these donors was limited to CMV serostatus. Rare TCR sequences predominated, though certain public TCRs were found in many donors.

This clonotype originated in a woman aged 18-29 years in good health and CMV-seronegative. This chain joins TRBV19 and TRBJ1-3; TRBD1 is a possible D gene (5 bases). Sample: PBMCs. The CDR3 DNA is TGTGCCAGTAGTACAGGGTTCTCTGGAAACACCATATATTTT. It is translated as CASSTGFSGNTIYF.